This T cell receptor beta chain originates from a study of blood T cell repertoires in COVID-19. Cohort 3 recovered donors had two negative PCRs, clearance, or symptom resolution. The CDR3 runs 15 residues. Germline CDR1 reads WSHSY; CDR2 reads SAAADI. Trimming removed 3 bases at V and 1 base at J, with 12 bases between. Here immunoSEQ multiplex PCR was the method, and the copy in TCRdb shows in-frame clones only, minus some. This table has around 380,000 clones, about 87% appearing once. This chain connects TRBV10-2 to TRBJ1-1; weak D call: TRBD1 (6 bases). The sequence derives from a young man who had recovered from COVID-19. The sequencing input was PBMCs or T cells enriched from blood (not recorded which). The CDR3 loop reads CASSEVGQPNTEAFF. The DNA for the CDR3 is TGCGCCAGCAGTGAAGTGGGACAACCGAACACTGAAGCTTTCTTT.